This T cell receptor (beta chain) originates from a study of CD8 T cells in ankylosing spondylitis. The CDR3 runs 14 residues. V lost 1 base to trimming and J lost 2 bases, with 9 bases between them. Per the germline V gene, CDR1 is DFQATT and CDR2 is SNEGSKA (reference sequence). Quantitative molecular-barcoded 5'-RACE generated the TCR beta libraries. Via MiXCR, TCRdb re-called the 5' RACE reads, giving one row per CDR3 protein. This sample has around 140,000 distinct CDR3 sequences; more than 9.5% occur once, and the top ten carry about 3.8%. Whole-study findings and limits: Disease-associated clones were reportedly significantly overrepresented in matched ankylosing spondylitis synovial fluid. Previously reported in reactive arthritis synovial fluid and blood were some of the motif variants.

This clonotype was seen many times. Its matching antigen is unknown. This chain joins TRBV20-1 and TRBJ1-3; D unresolved. The sequenced sample consisted of blood, either unsorted or a sorted T cell fraction (not recorded which). This sequence originates from a female donor with ankylosing spondylitis or in good health (not recorded which). The CDR3 DNA follows: TGCAGTGCTAGAGCTCCAGACCCTGGAAACACCATATATTTT. It encodes CSARAPDPGNTIYF.